The 31 T cell receptor beta chains given below trace back to one sample, sequenced in a study of cytomegalovirus exposure and HLA in healthy donors. PCR primers comprised 60 Vbeta and 13 Jbeta primers. Sequencing used immunoSEQ multiplex PCR; TCRdb keeps in-frame clones, though not all of them. The table lists around 70,000 clones. The sequencing input was PBMCs. Every receptor here comes from a boy between 10 and 17 years old in good health and CMV-seronegative.

V usage is TRBV29-1 and J usage is TRBJ2-2; 12 bases align to TRBD2. The CDR3 runs to 14 residues. With V trimmed by 7 bases and J by 6 bases, 6 bases remained unmatched. Germline V gene sequence: CDR1 SQVTM, CDR2 ANQGSEA. The CDR3 is CSAGTSGLAGELFF. CDR3 nucleotide sequence: TGCAGCGCGGGGACTAGCGGGCTCGCCGGGGAGCTGTTTTTT.

The chain recombines TRBV18 with TRBJ2-3; D remains ambiguous. V shed 0 bases and J shed 2 bases, with 6 bases lying between them. The CDR3 totals 14 residues. Germline CDR1 KGHSH, CDR2 LQKENI. CDR3 amino acids: CASSPPPHTDTQYF. The CDR3 nucleotides read TGTGCCAGCTCACCACCTCCACACACAGATACGCAGTATTTT.

This chain joins TRBV4-1 and TRBJ1-1; D not certain. Trimming took 0 bases from V and 1 from J, leaving 18 bases between them. There are 18 residues in the CDR3. Germline-derived CDR1 and CDR2 are MGHRA and YSYEKL. CDR3 residues: CASSQDPKEGGGNTEAFF. The CDR3 DNA reads TGCGCCAGCAGCCAAGACCCGAAAGAGGGAGGTGGGAACACTGAAGCTTTCTTT.

V and J are TRBV7-9 and TRBJ2-7; TRBD2 matches 11 bases. The CDR3 consists of 17 residues. CDR1 SEHNR and CDR2 FQNEAQ come from the germline V gene (reference sequence). The V gene end was trimmed by 4 bases and the J gene end by 1 base; junction bases not matched to a gene: 9. CDR3 loop: CASSSPKLAGESYEQYF. The DNA for the CDR3 is TGTGCCAGCAGCTCGCCGAAACTAGCGGGAGAATCCTACGAGCAGTACTTC.

The chain has TRBV30 and TRBJ2-1; TRBD1 agrees at 7 bases. Germline CDR1 reads GTSNPN; CDR2 reads SVGIG (reference sequence). Unmatched junction bases numbered 5, after V lost 2 bases and J lost 4 bases. The CDR3 runs to 14 residues. CDR3 DNA sequence: TGTGCCTGGAGTTGGACAGGCCGTTACAATGAGCAGTTCTTC. This sequence encodes CAWSWTGRYNEQFF. Together with reference TRBV30 and TRBJ2-1, the CDR3 gives the full variable domain: SQTIHQWPATLVQPVGSPLSLECTVEGTSNPNLYWYRQAAGRGLQLLFYSVGIGQISSEVPQNLSASRPQDRQFILSSKKLLLSDSGFYLCAWSWTGRYNEQFFGPGTRLTVL.

This chain joins TRBV4-1 and TRBJ2-7; 8 bases fit TRBD2. The germline gives CDR1 MGHRA, CDR2 YSYEKL. Trimming cost V 2 bases and J 0 bases; bases outside gene matches: 6. The CDR3 consists of 16 residues. CDR3 DNA sequence: TGCGCCAGCAGCCAATTCGAGCTAGCGGGCTCCTACGAGCAGTACTTC. The encoded protein is CASSQFELAGSYEQYF.

The rearrangement uses TRBV29-1 and TRBJ2-5; a weak D match, TRBD2 (5 bases). Looked up from germline, CDR1 is SQVTM and CDR2 is ANQGSEA. The V gene lost 7 bases and the J gene lost 3 bases, with 6 bases spanning the gap. The CDR3 consists of 10 residues. The CDR3 DNA reads TGCAGCGGGGGAGAAGAGACCCAGTACTTC. Its protein is CSGGEETQYF. Variable domain in full (rest from reference TRBV29-1 and TRBJ2-5): SAVISQKPSRDICQRGTSLTIQCQVDSQVTMMFWYRQQPGQSLTLIATANQGSEATYESGFVIDKFPISRPNLTFSTLTVSNMSPEDSSIYLCSGGEETQYFGPGTRLLVL.

In DNA, the CDR3 is TGTGCCAGCAGCTCCTTTCCTCGGGACAGGGTTGCCGGAAACACCATATATTTT. Protein product: CASSSFPRDRVAGNTIYF. V is TRBV11-1 and J is TRBJ1-3; 9 bases fit TRBD1. The CDR3 covers 18 residues. The V gene end was trimmed by 4 bases and the J gene end by 4 bases; junction bases not matched to a gene: 14. Germline-derived CDR1 and CDR2 are SGHAT and FQDESV (reference sequence).

The V call is TRBV9, the J call TRBJ2-1, with TRBD2 matching 12 bases. This CDR3 contains 16 residues. V was clipped by 4 bases and J by 3 bases; unmatched bases: 5. Germline-derived CDR1 and CDR2 are SGDLS and YYNGEE. CDR3 sequence reads: CASSPGLAGFYNEQFF. CDR3 in DNA: TGTGCCAGCAGCCCTGGACTAGCGGGGTTCTACAATGAGCAGTTCTTC.

The V gene is TRBV4-3, the J gene TRBJ2-1, with a tentative D call TRBD2 (6 bases). V lost 0 bases and J lost 7, with 16 bases in between. Per germline, CDR1 LGHNA and CDR2 YSLEER. The CDR3 totals 16 residues. CDR3 in amino acids: CASSQEDGGGVNEQFF. The CDR3 nucleotides are TGCGCCAGCAGCCAAGAAGACGGGGGAGGAGTTAATGAGCAGTTCTTC.

This chain joins TRBV4-2 and TRBJ2-3, with 11 bases lining up with TRBD2. Germline CDR1 reads LGHNA; CDR2 reads YNFKEQ. The CDR3 has 16 amino acids. V gave up 4 bases and J gave up 6 bases; unmatched junction bases: 9. The CDR3 bases are TGTGCCAGCAGCCGGAGTAGCGGGGGGGCCGAGGATACGCAGTATTTT. Translation gives CASSRSSGGAEDTQYF.

This chain links TRBV7-8 with TRBJ2-7, with TRBD1 matching 7 bases. The CDR3 spans 11 residues. V gave up 4 bases and J gave up 6 bases; unmatched junction bases: 0. Per the germline V gene, CDR1 is SGHVS and CDR2 is FQNEAQ. The CDR3: CASSYRGEQYF. The CDR3 bases are TGTGCCAGCAGCTACAGGGGCGAGCAGTACTTC.

The rearrangement uses TRBV19 and TRBJ1-4, with a weak D call TRBD1 (6 bases). Germline CDR1 LNHDA, CDR2 SQIVND (reference sequence). V was trimmed by 7 bases and J by 7 bases, leaving 13 bases between them. This CDR3 has 13 residues. The CDR3 reads CASTVRGGEKLFF. In DNA, the CDR3 is TGTGCCAGTACTGTCAGGGGTGGTGAAAAACTGTTTTTT.

The chain recombines TRBV27 with TRBJ1-1; 7 positions agree with TRBD1. V shed 8 bases, J shed 1 base, and the junction held 16 bases outside the gene matches. CDR3 length: 17 amino acids. Germline-derived CDR1 and CDR2 are MNHEY and SMNVEV (reference sequence). The CDR3: CASGARLTGTENTEAFF. DNA for the CDR3: TGTGCCAGCGGTGCTCGGCTTACCGGGACAGAGAACACTGAAGCTTTCTTT.

The chain joins TRBV30 to TRBJ2-7; D may be TRBD1 (5 bases). This CDR3 has 14 amino acids. Per the germline V gene, CDR1 is GTSNPN and CDR2 is SVGIG (reference sequence). The V end was cut by 0 bases, the J end by 2 bases, with 11 bases between. In nucleotides, the CDR3 is TGTGCCTGGAGTGTACAGGCGTTAACCTACGAGCAGTACTTC. It specifies CAWSVQALTYEQYF.

This chain uses TRBV4-2 with TRBJ2-1; 12 nucleotides match TRBD2. J was trimmed by 5 bases and V by 3 bases; bases with no gene match: 5. Looked up from germline, CDR1 is LGHNA and CDR2 is YNFKEQ. The CDR3 runs 16 residues. The CDR3 sequence: CASSQERLAGDNEQFF. The CDR3 DNA reads TGTGCCAGCAGCCAGGAAAGACTAGCGGGAGACAATGAGCAGTTCTTC.

The gene calls are TRBV9 and TRBJ1-2; D gene uncertain. Trimming removed 0 bases at V and 1 base at J, with 7 bases between. Germline-derived CDR1 and CDR2 are SGDLS and YYNGEE. The CDR3 is made up of 14 amino acids. The CDR3 loop is CASSVDRGNYGYTF. CDR3 DNA: TGTGCCAGCAGCGTAGATCGGGGTAACTATGGCTACACCTTC.

The J gene is TRBJ2-7, the V gene TRBV10-3, with 8 bases matching TRBD1. The CDR3 is 16 residues long. Germline-derived CDR1 and CDR2 are ENHRY and SYGVKD. Losses at the gene ends were 2 bases for V and 3 bases for J; bases not matched to a gene: 9. This chain's CDR3 is CAISETRTGRNYEQYF. Written as DNA, the CDR3 is TGTGCCATCAGTGAGACACGGACAGGGAGGAACTACGAGCAGTACTTC.

V gene TRBV15 combines with J gene TRBJ2-3; D gene unclear. The germline V and J ends were trimmed by 0 bases and 2 bases, with 9 bases remaining between them. Germline V CDR1 and CDR2: LNHNV, YYDKDF (reference sequence). This CDR3 has 15 residues. The CDR3 DNA reads TGTGCCACCAGCAGAGAGGGCAGGATCACAGATACGCAGTATTTT. It codes for CATSREGRITDTQYF.

The V gene is TRBV6-1, the J gene TRBJ1-2; the D gene is possibly TRBD1 (6 bases). Trimming took 6 bases from V and 8 from J, leaving 13 bases between them. CDR3 length equals 12 residues. The germline CDR1 and CDR2 sequences are MNHNS and SASEGT. DNA of the CDR3: TGTGCCAGCAGGTTACAGGGTAGCGGCTACACCTTC. Amino acids: CASRLQGSGYTF.

The chain combines TRBV27 with TRBJ2-3; a possible D gene is TRBD2 (5 bases). The length of the CDR3 is 17 residues. Germline CDR1 and CDR2: MNHEY and SMNVEV (reference sequence). The V and J ends lost 4 bases and 0 bases respectively, with 17 bases between them. The CDR3, as DNA: TGTGCCAGCAGTTCCGGGATTGGCCCTCCTAGCACAGATACGCAGTATTTT. Translating it yields CASSSGIGPPSTDTQYF.

The chain combines TRBV5-6 with TRBJ1-5, with 8 bases matching TRBD1. The germline V gene has CDR1 SGHDT and CDR2 YYEEEE. The CDR3 has 17 residues. V lost 4 bases and J lost 0; bases outside the gene matches: 9. DNA of the CDR3: TGTGCCAGCAGCGGAGGGACAGGTCCAGATAGCAATCAGCCCCAGCATTTT. Residues: CASSGGTGPDSNQPQHF.

V and J are TRBV15 and TRBJ1-1; D might be TRBD1 (6 bases). CDR3 length: 16 amino acids. CDR1 is LNHNV and CDR2 is YYDKDF in the germline V gene (reference sequence). The V end lost 1 base, the J end lost 4 bases, and 16 bases lay between the germline ends. CDR3 bases: TGTGCCACCAGCAGAGGAGGGGGGGAAGATTTCACTGAAGCTTTCTTT. Its protein product is CATSRGGGEDFTEAFF.

The rearrangement uses TRBV30 and TRBJ2-2; TRBD2 might be the D (5 bases). The V end lost 7 bases, the J end lost 4 bases, and 13 bases lay between the germline ends. The CDR3 sequence is 13 residues long. Germline V gives CDR1 GTSNPN, CDR2 SVGIG (reference sequence). CDR3 bases: TGTGCCTCCCGGACCGCGGGCACCGGGGAGCTGTTTTTT. Translated: CASRTAGTGELFF.

The gene calls are TRBV18 and TRBJ2-7; D possibly corresponds to TRBD1 (6 bases). Germline-derived CDR1 and CDR2 are KGHSH and LQKENI. The CDR3 runs to 14 residues. Trimming cost V 4 bases and J 3 bases, with 13 bases left between them. The DNA of the CDR3 is TGTGCCAGCTCACAAGAAAGGGGGAGCTACGAGCAGTACTTC. It translates to CASSQERGSYEQYF.

The rearrangement links TRBV13 to TRBJ2-1, with a possible D match to TRBD2 (5 bases). V lost 5 bases and J lost 7, with 9 bases in between. Germline V gene data show CDR1 as PRHDT and CDR2 as FYEKMQ (reference sequence). The CDR3 totals 12 residues. The CDR3 is CASSLSGNEQFF. The CDR3 DNA sequence: TGTGCCAGCAGCCTAAGCGGTAATGAGCAGTTCTTC. The entire variable domain, with the rest obtained from reference TRBV13 and TRBJ2-1, is as follows: AAGVIQSPRHLIKEKRETATLKCYPIPRHDTVYWYQQGPGQDPQFLISFYEKMQSDKGSIPDRFSAQQFSDYHSELNMSSLELGDSALYFCASSLSGNEQFFGPGTRLTVL.

V is TRBV11-3 and J is TRBJ2-1; 11 bases are shared with TRBD2. The J segment lost 7 bases and the V segment lost 5 bases, leaving 10 bases of the junction unmatched. Germline V gives CDR1 SGHNT, CDR2 YENEEA. This CDR3 has 16 residues. As DNA, the CDR3 is TGTGCCAGCAGCCAACGGATAGCGGGGGGGCTGAATGAGCAGTTCTTC. Amino acid sequence: CASSQRIAGGLNEQFF.

V gene TRBV7-8 combines with J gene TRBJ1-5; no firm D call. V shed 1 base and J shed 0 bases, with 7 bases lying between them. The CDR3 is 15 amino acids. The germline V gene encodes CDR1 SGHVS and CDR2 FQNEAQ. CDR3 nucleotides: TGTGCCAGCAGCTTAGACGGGGATAGCAATCAGCCCCAGCATTTT. This translates into CASSLDGDSNQPQHF.

V and J are TRBV19 and TRBJ2-1; 10 bases line up with TRBD2. The CDR3 has 17 amino acids. V shed 1 base and J 0 bases; nucleotides not matched to a gene: 3. CDR1 LNHDA and CDR2 SQIVND come from the germline V gene (reference sequence). In DNA, the CDR3 is TGTGCCAGTAGTATAGGGACTAGCGGAAGCTCCTACAATGAGCAGTTCTTC. The encoded protein is CASSIGTSGSSYNEQFF.

Comment on this clone: The DNA is left out, because the CDR3 cannot be placed on it with certainty; the CDR3 is given as TCRdb lists it. This same CDR3 is encoded by further DNA sequences in the sample. This chain connects TRBV9 to TRBJ1-6. CDR1 and CDR2 (germline): SGDLS, YYNGEE. The CDR3 region is 15 residues in length, termini included. CDR3 residues: CASSVATGINSPLHF.

J is TRBJ2-7 and V is TRBV4-2; 10 bases are shared with TRBD2. V dropped 0 bases and J dropped 2; count of bases not matched to a gene: 4. There are 16 residues in the CDR3. Germline lookup yields CDR1 LGHNA and CDR2 YNFKEQ. CDR3 residues: CASSQDGTSETYEQYF. The CDR3 coding sequence is TGTGCCAGCAGCCAAGACGGGACTAGCGAGACCTACGAGCAGTACTTC.